Listed here is a single TCR beta chain. The table came from immunoSEQ multiplex PCR; TCRdb's copy has only in-frame clones and leaves some out. The repertoire consists of approximately 400,000 clones, with about nine tenths occurring once and the leading ten covering roughly 12%. The sample is drawn from a study of blood T cell repertoires in COVID-19. About the study: Donors in the United States, Italy and Spain gave samples during acute or convalescent COVID-19.

Patients at the Seattle site were enrolled during active infection and followed longitudinally. Trimming left V 0 bases short and J 11 bases short, with 17 bases between. Germline V gene data show CDR1 as LGHDT and CDR2 as YNNKEL (reference sequence). The CDR3 extends over 15 amino acids. The source of this sequence is a woman aged 45-65 years with COVID-19, enrolled during active disease. The chain recombines TRBV3-1 (or the pseudogene TRBV3-2) with TRBJ2-4, with TRBD2 as a possible D gene (5 bases). The sample consisted of peripheral blood. The CDR3 nucleotides are TGTGCCAGCAGCCAAGAAAAGCGGAACCTTGGGCTTCAGTACTTC. Protein: CASSQEKRNLGLQYF.